The T cell receptor (beta chain) described here comes from a study of CD8+CD57+ T cells in acquired aplastic anemia (dated by TCRdb to 2016 to 2019). For the study in its entirety: Extracted DNA from sorted CD4+ and CD8+ cells averaged around 3.3 ug, ranging from about 0.18 to 27.4 ug. Mean read counts for healthy donor samples were about 9.8 million for CD4+ cells and about 12 million for CD8+ cells.

Profiling of TCR beta VDJ combinations and CDR3 sequences used genomic DNA as the template. An Illumina HiSeq 2000 was used for TCR repertoire sequencing. The published analysis was carried out like this. TRBV/TRBJ rearrangement plots, CDR3 size and DJ length profiles, and Simpson's diversity index were used to assess repertoires. Whichever DNA sequence was most abundant in the deep sequencing data was defined as the immunodominant clone. CDR3 amino acid sequences were checked for sharing across subjects and were also compared against the VDJdb database and published repertoires. The public reads were run again by TCRdb, first through fastp at Q25 and then through MiXCR, and only productive beta chains were kept. Entries are consolidated by CDR3 protein sequence, retaining the most common genes and DNA. For this entry, the V and J calls and clone size follow TCRdb and not the study's own pipeline. This sample gives about 190,000 distinct CDR3 sequences in total; 50% to 55% of them show up just once. 16% of the sample rests with the top ten.

The paper's findings and limits, for the study overall: Although around 30 CD8+ CDR3 sequences were shared by patients and controls, these sequences appeared highly expressed in patients and within the immunodominant clones of patients. No significant difference in CD8+ Simpson's diversity was found between patients and healthy controls (P=0.060).

Concerning this clonotype itself: The target of this receptor is not known. Sequence at one end of the junction differs from germline and may be a read error.

In this study, sorted CD4+ and CD8+ T cells from the blood of healthy subjects and of severe aplastic anemia patients had their TCR repertoires deep-sequenced. Ficoll-Paque density gradient centrifugation was used to isolate peripheral blood mononuclear cells. Before DNA extraction, CD4+ and CD8+ T cells were sorted by FACS or by magnetic beads. Reading from cysteine to phenylalanine, the CDR3 counts 14 amino acids. Only the CDR3 DNA stays, 42 bases, in frame from base 1. CDR1 is given as SQVTM and CDR2 as ANQGSEA, both from the germline V gene. The rearranged segments are TRBV29-1 and TRBJ2-7; tentative D gene TRBD2, with 5 bases matching. This TCR derives from a human donor in good health, serving as a control. The specimen sequenced was sorted CD4+, CD8+, or CD8+CD57+ T cells (not recorded which) from PBMCs. The CDR3 is CSVSPGKGSYERYF. The DNA reads as follows: TGCAGCGTGAGTCCGGGAAAGGGTTCCTACGAGCGGTACTTC.